The 27 T cell receptor beta chains in this list originate from one sample, sequenced in a study of molecular identifiers for immune sequencing clone quantification (dated by TCRdb to 2016 to 2018). The library was built by means of PCR. Data came from an Illumina HiSeq 4000. TCRdb reprocessed the public reads (quality trimming at Q25 with fastp, clone calling with MiXCR) and kept in-frame beta chains. When rows share a CDR3 protein, they turn into one entry using the most common DNA and genes. In this sample the table shows 90,000 or so distinct CDR3 sequences, around 20% of which occur a single time. Approximately 1.1% of the sample is held by the ten biggest clonotypes. Material: naive CD8+ T cells from blood, with Jurkat cell RNA spiked in. This specimen's cell subset or site label, per the study, means: FACS-sorted CD8+CD4-CCR7+CD45RA+ naive T cells. The receptors stem from a human donor in good health. Some libraries in this study had Jurkat cell RNA spiked in.

This clonotype was counted at least ten times. The chain combines TRBV7-6 with TRBJ2-7; weak D call: TRBD2 (5 bases). The CDR3 runs to 14 residues. Germline V gives CDR1 SGHVS, CDR2 FNYEAQ. V was cut by 0 bases and J by 2 bases, with 8 bases left in between. In nucleotides, the CDR3 is TGTGCCAGCAGCTTAGCCGCGGGTGCCTACGAGCAGTACTTC. It yields the protein CASSLAAGAYEQYF. Drawing the rest from reference TRBV7-6 and TRBJ2-7, the complete variable domain is GAGVSQSPRYKVTKRGQDVALRCDPISGHVSLYWYRQALGQGPEFLTYFNYEAQQDKSGLPNDRFSAERPEGSISTLTIQRTEQRDSAMYRCASSLAAGAYEQYFGPGTRLTVT.

This clonotype has ten or more counts. Sequence at one end of the junction differs from germline and may be a read error. CDR3 amino acids: CASSVFTGQLFF. Here the CDR3 DNA reads TGTGCCAGCAGCGTCTTTACAGGGCAGCTTTTCTTC. V and J are TRBV9 and TRBJ2-7; tentative D call: TRBD1 (6 bases). CDR1 SGDLS and CDR2 YYNGEE come from the germline V gene. This CDR3 comprises 12 residues.

This clonotype was seen many times. J is TRBJ2-1 and V is TRBV19; a weak D match, TRBD2 (5 bases). The CDR3 covers 17 residues. Between the trimmed V and J ends, which lost 5 bases and 0 bases, there was a span of 17 bases. Germline V gene data show CDR1 as LNHDA and CDR2 as SQIVND (reference sequence). The CDR3 DNA follows: TGTGCCAGTAGTTCGCTTAGTACGGGGAGCTCCTACAATGAGCAGTTCTTC. The encoded protein is CASSSLSTGSSYNEQFF. The full variable domain, its missing parts supplied by reference TRBV19 and TRBJ2-1, is DGGITQSPKYLFRKEGQNVTLSCEQNLNHDAMYWYRQDPGQGLRLIYYSQIVNDFQKGDIAEGYSVSREKKESFPLTVTSAQKNPTAFYLCASSSLSTGSSYNEQFFGPGTRLTVL.

The V gene is TRBV7-9, the J gene TRBJ2-7, with a possible D match to TRBD1 (5 bases). There are 12 residues in the CDR3. CDR1 and CDR2 from the germline V gene are SEHNR and FQNEAQ (reference sequence). Trimming took off 1 base at V and 4 bases at J, with 5 bases between the two ends. CDR3 nucleotide sequence: TGTGCCAGCAGCTTAGGACAGTACGAGCAGTACTTC. As protein: CASSLGQYEQYF.

On this clonotype itself: A read error may be the cause here, since a much bigger clone is one base away. V gene TRBV4-1 combines with J gene TRBJ2-2; D not resolved. This CDR3 spans 17 amino acids. The V end was cut by 1 base, the J end by 0 bases, with 12 bases between. Germline V gives CDR1 MGHRA, CDR2 YSYEKL. CDR3 sequence reads: CASSQVLWAANTGELFF. The CDR3 DNA is TGCGCCAGCAGCCAAGTTTTGTGGGCCGCGAACACCGGGGAGCTGTTTTTT.

At least ten counts were recorded for this clonotype. The chain carries TRBV28 and TRBJ2-7; D tentatively fits TRBD1 or TRBD2 (5 bases each). V shed 8 bases and J shed 1 base, with 12 bases lying between them. The CDR3 runs 13 residues. Germline V CDR1 and CDR2: MDHEN, SYDVKM. This CDR3 reads CASGDRTSYEQYF. In nucleotides, the CDR3 is TGTGCCAGCGGGGACCGGACTTCCTACGAGCAGTACTTC.

This clonotype was seen only a few times. The chain links TRBV7-9 to TRBJ2-7; D is undetermined. The CDR3 has 14 residues. Germline V lookup: CDR1 SEHNR, CDR2 FQNEAQ (reference sequence). V was cut by 5 bases and J by 2 bases, with 13 bases left in between. Written as DNA, the CDR3 is TGTGCCAGCAGCCCCATTTGGGATCCCTACGAGCAGTACTTC. This gives the protein CASSPIWDPYEQYF.

As to this clonotype: A much larger clone differs by one base, so this may be a read error. This chain connects TRBV12-3 or TRBV12-4 to TRBJ1-1; a possible D gene is TRBD1 (6 bases). The CDR3 totals 14 residues. The CDR3 region has the DNA TGTGCCAGCAGGGGGGACAAATTGAACACTGGAGCTTTCTTT. Translation: CASRGDKLNTGAFF.

This clonotype was picked up a small number of times. The chain carries TRBV20-1 and TRBJ2-2; a possible D gene is TRBD2 (6 bases). Trimming took off 0 bases at V and 6 bases at J, with 17 bases between the two ends. Germline values: CDR1 DFQATT, CDR2 SNEGSKA (reference sequence). This CDR3 is built from 16 residues. The CDR3, as DNA: TGCAGTGCTAGAGAGCCCGACGGGGGTGCGGCCGGGGAGCTGTTTTTT. It specifies CSAREPDGGAAGELFF.

Comment on this clonotype: A much larger clonotype is one base distant, so this may be a read error. The chain employs TRBV20-1 and TRBJ2-7; D possibly corresponds to TRBD1 (6 bases). Trimming stripped 2 bases from V and 6 bases from J, with 17 bases between. Per germline, CDR1 DFQATT and CDR2 SNEGSKA (reference sequence). The CDR3 spans 14 residues. The CDR3 DNA reads as TGCAGTGCTAGAACTACCGGGACAACCGGCGAGCAGTACTTC. Translation: CSARTTGTTGEQYF.

The chain uses TRBV27 and TRBJ2-7; the match to TRBD2 covers 8 bases. The CDR3 spans 14 residues. Looked up from germline, CDR1 is MNHEY and CDR2 is SMNVEV (reference sequence). Trimming took 5 bases from V and 4 from J; bases not matched to a gene: 7. The CDR3 spells CASSAGLVVYEQYF. DNA of the CDR3: TGTGCCAGCAGTGCGGGACTAGTTGTGTACGAGCAGTACTTC.

This clonotype was observed a few times. V gene TRBV30 combines with J gene TRBJ2-1; 12 bases are a match to TRBD2. This CDR3 has 15 residues. The germline CDR1 and CDR2 sequences are GTSNPN and SVGIG (reference sequence). With 0 bases clipped from V and 8 bases from J, the junction kept 5 bases outside the gene matches. This CDR3 is CAWSVSGLAGYEQFF. The CDR3 DNA sequence: TGTGCCTGGAGTGTGTCCGGACTAGCGGGGTATGAGCAGTTCTTC.

To note about this clonotype: This may come from a read error, since a much larger clone is one base off. The V and J genes are TRBV3-1 and TRBJ2-7, with D unresolved. The CDR3 consists of 14 residues. From germline, CDR1 is LGHDT and CDR2 YNNKEL (reference sequence). V lost 1 base and J 3 bases, leaving 10 bases between the germline ends. The CDR3 bases are TGTGCCAGCAGCCAAGGCTACAATGTCTACGAGCAGTACTTC. Its translation is CASSQGYNVYEQYF.

A note on this clonotype: One base away lies a much larger clone, so this may be a sequencing read error. The missing conserved phenylalanine or tryptophan at the end of this CDR3 makes a read error likely. The chain combines TRBV7-9 with TRBJ1-1, with D uncertain. The CDR3 sequence is 15 residues long. Germline loops: CDR1 SEHNR, CDR2 FQNEAQ (reference sequence). V was cut by 5 bases and J by 5 bases, with 18 bases left in between. The CDR3 spells CASSIQQGSRTEAFC. CDR3 DNA sequence: TGTGCCAGCAGCATCCAACAAGGCTCACGGACTGAAGCTTTCTGT.

The rearrangement uses TRBV4-1 and TRBJ1-6, with D perhaps matching TRBD1 (5 bases). V dropped 0 bases and J dropped 10 bases, with 16 bases sitting between them. The CDR3 totals 16 residues. Germline values: CDR1 MGHRA, CDR2 YSYEKL. The CDR3 here is CASSQDGSQGYSPLHF. The DNA of the CDR3 is TGCGCCAGCAGCCAAGATGGTAGCCAGGGTTACTCACCCCTCCACTTT.

This clonotype has ten or more counts. V gene TRBV12-3 or TRBV12-4 combines with J gene TRBJ1-5; the D gene is possibly TRBD1 (5 bases). CDR3 length equals 14 residues. V was clipped by 5 bases and J by 4 bases, with 12 bases between them. The DNA for the CDR3 is TGTGCCAGCAGTCCTCAGGGAATGAATCAGCCCCAGCATTTT. Translation: CASSPQGMNQPQHF.

V gene TRBV9 combines with J gene TRBJ1-1; D is uncertain. This CDR3 spans 13 amino acids. Germline assignment: CDR1 SGDLS and CDR2 YYNGEE. V lost 0 bases to trimming and J lost 3 bases, with 6 bases between them. The CDR3 region is CASSVEGHTEAFF. In DNA form, the CDR3 reads TGTGCCAGCAGCGTAGAGGGCCACACTGAAGCTTTCTTT.

Notes on this clonotype: A much larger clone differs by one base, so this may be a read error. No conserved phenylalanine or tryptophan is present at the end of the CDR3, so a read error is the likely explanation. The chain recombines TRBV27 with TRBJ2-6; D ambiguous. Trimming took off 4 bases at V and 4 bases at J, with 8 bases between the two ends. The CDR3 has 14 residues. Germline V lookup: CDR1 MNHEY, CDR2 SMNVEV (reference sequence). The CDR3 DNA sequence: TGTGCCAGCAGTTCCCATCAGGGGGCCAACGTCCTGACTCTC. This codes for CASSSHQGANVLTL.

This clonotype was counted a single time. This may come from a read error, since a much larger clone is one base off. The chain carries TRBV28 and TRBJ2-7; D possibly matches TRBD1 or TRBD2 (6 bases each). The CDR3 has 13 amino acids. Germline V CDR1 and CDR2: MDHEN, SYDVKM. CDR3 coding DNA: TGTGCCAGCACCGGGGGCGAAGCCCACGAGCGGTACTTC. This sequence encodes CASTGGEAHERYF.

This clonotype has at least ten counts. The chain links TRBV5-1 to TRBJ2-6; the D gene is possibly TRBD1 (7 bases). Germline values: CDR1 SGHRS, CDR2 YFSETQ. V gave up 7 bases and J gave up 0 bases, with 14 bases separating them. The CDR3 is made up of 16 amino acids. The CDR3 spells CASAGTETSGANVLTF. CDR3 bases: TGCGCCAGCGCGGGGACAGAGACCTCTGGGGCCAACGTCCTGACTTTC.

This clonotype was observed at least ten times. The chain joins TRBV27 to TRBJ2-7; D may match TRBD1 or TRBD2 (5 bases each). Looked up from germline, CDR1 is MNHEY and CDR2 is SMNVEV (reference sequence). The CDR3 loop spans 11 amino acids. Trimming removed 5 bases at V and 13 bases at J, with 15 bases between. The CDR3 DNA is TGTGCCAGCAGTGTCGGGACCACTCTTTACTTC. The encoded protein is CASSVGTTLYF.

The table lists this clonotype with many counts. V usage is TRBV7-8 and J usage is TRBJ1-2, with 8 nucleotides matching TRBD1. CDR1 is SGHVS and CDR2 is FQNEAQ in the germline V gene. V gave up 7 bases and J gave up 2 bases; unmatched junction bases: 12. CDR3 size: 16 residues. The CDR3 bases are TGTGCCAGCATACCGGACAGGGCCGCCGTCAACTATGGCTACACCTTC. This translates into CASIPDRAAVNYGYTF.

Note on this clonotype: Since a much larger clone is just one base distant, this may be a read error. The rearrangement links TRBV4-3 to TRBJ2-7; the match to TRBD1 covers 10 bases. The CDR3 runs 14 residues. Germline CDR1 is LGHNA and CDR2 is YSLEER. The CDR3: CASSAGTGVLEQHF. The CDR3 DNA reads as TGCGCCAGCAGCGCAGGGACAGGGGTATTGGAGCAGCACTTC.

This clonotype was detected ten times or more. This chain joins TRBV7-8 and TRBJ2-7; TRBD2 agrees at 9 bases. V lost 5 bases, J lost 2 bases, and 4 bases stayed unmatched. The CDR3 is 14 amino acids. Germline V CDR1 and CDR2: SGHVS, FQNEAQ. CDR3 sequence: CASSRTSETYEQYF. The CDR3 coding sequence is TGTGCCAGCAGCCGGACTAGCGAGACCTACGAGCAGTACTTC.

As concerns this clonotype: At one end the junction does not follow the germline gene, possibly because of a read error. The V call is TRBV12-5, the J call TRBJ2-2; weak D call: TRBD2 (5 bases). The CDR3 contains 16 residues. Germline lookup yields CDR1 LGHNT and CDR2 FRNRAP. CDR3 residues: CASGFQSSRGTGEPFF. DNA for the CDR3: TGTGCTAGTGGTTTCCAGTCAAGCAGAGGAACCGGGGAGCCGTTTTTT.

This chain joins TRBV5-1 and TRBJ2-7, with 7 bases aligning to TRBD1. The CDR3 loop spans 14 amino acids. The germline V gene has CDR1 SGHRS and CDR2 YFSETQ. J lost 7 bases, V lost 1 base, and 8 bases had no gene match. The CDR3 nucleotides are TGCGCCAGCAGCTTGTGGCAGGGGGTGGAAGAGCAGTACTTC. Translated, it gives CASSLWQGVEEQYF.

This rearrangement joins TRBV6-2 or TRBV6-3 to TRBJ2-3, with 8 bases that match TRBD2. CDR1 is MNHEY and CDR2 is SVGEGT in the germline V gene. The ends lost 8 bases at V and 2 bases at J; junction bases unmatched: 21. CDR3 length: 19 amino acids. CDR3 protein: CASEPWRLRTSTPTDTQYF. The CDR3 nucleotides are TGTGCCAGCGAGCCTTGGAGGTTACGGACTAGCACCCCCACAGATACGCAGTATTTT.